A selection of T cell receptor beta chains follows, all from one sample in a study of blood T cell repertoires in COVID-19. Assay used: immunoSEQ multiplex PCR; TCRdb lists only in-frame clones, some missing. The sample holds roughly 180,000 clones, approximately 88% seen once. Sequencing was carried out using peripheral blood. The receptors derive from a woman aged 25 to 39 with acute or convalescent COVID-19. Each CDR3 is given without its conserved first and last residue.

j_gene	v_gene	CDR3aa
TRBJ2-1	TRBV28	ASSSTGDNEQF
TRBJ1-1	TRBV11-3	ASSSQVVDTEAF
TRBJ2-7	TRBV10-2	ASSAGTSGYEQY
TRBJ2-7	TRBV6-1	ASGTSPVFEQY
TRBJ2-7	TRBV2	ASSVGGPYEQY
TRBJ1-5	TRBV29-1	SVATGGDQPQH
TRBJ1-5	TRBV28	ATTQSGRNQPQH
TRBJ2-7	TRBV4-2	ASSQDGSPQY
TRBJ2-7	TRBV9	ASSVGVPWREVPYEQY
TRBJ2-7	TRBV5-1	ASSLGAASSYEQY
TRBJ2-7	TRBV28	ASSLWETDSYEQY
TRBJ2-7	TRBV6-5	ASSTGTTYEQY
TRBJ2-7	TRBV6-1	ASSEAAGGRNEQY
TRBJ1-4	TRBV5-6	ASSLARRVANEKLF
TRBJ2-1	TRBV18	ASSPVFGTRGNEQF
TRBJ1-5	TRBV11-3	ASSRDRASNQPQH
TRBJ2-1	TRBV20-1	SARLYEQF
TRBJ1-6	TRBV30	AWSLRTIYNSPLH
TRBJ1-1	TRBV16	ASSQTWRDRGNTEAF
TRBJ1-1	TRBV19	ASITTGKENTEAF
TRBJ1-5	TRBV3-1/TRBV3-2	ASSQNAYSLNQPQH
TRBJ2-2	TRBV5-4	AIQGPANTGELF
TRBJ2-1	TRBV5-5	ASTPRSPTYNEQF
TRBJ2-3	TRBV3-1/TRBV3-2	ASSQVRSDTQY
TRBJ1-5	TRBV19	ASSTDSLQPQH
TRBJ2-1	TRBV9	ASSTTQGAKSYNEQF
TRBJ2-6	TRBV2	ANGGSGANVLT
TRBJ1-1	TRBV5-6	ASRLDRMNTEAF
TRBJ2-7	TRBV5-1	ASSFLAGGPYEQY
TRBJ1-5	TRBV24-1	ATSDLTEPNQPQH
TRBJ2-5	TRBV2	ASSDTSGISGTQY
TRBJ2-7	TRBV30	AWSNRVRGEQY
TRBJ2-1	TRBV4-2	ASSQARLLLDNEQF
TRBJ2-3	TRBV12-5	ASARTGGGTDTQY
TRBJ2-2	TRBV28	ASSFRQGTSTGELF
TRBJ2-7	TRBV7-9	ASSLSFYEQY
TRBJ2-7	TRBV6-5	ASTRSGRMHEQY
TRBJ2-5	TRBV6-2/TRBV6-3	ASSYSLRGRKETQY
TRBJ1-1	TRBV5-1	ASSLVQGGSTEAF
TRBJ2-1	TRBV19	ASSIHPAGQYNEQF
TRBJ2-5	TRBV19	ASRNRGRGETQY
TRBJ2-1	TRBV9	ASSVETYNEQF
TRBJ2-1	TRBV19	ASSIGDLSGGLGQF
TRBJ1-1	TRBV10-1	ASSARGTEAF
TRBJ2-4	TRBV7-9	ASSLGRQDIQY
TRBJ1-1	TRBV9	ASSVGFRGEAF
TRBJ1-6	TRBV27	ASTLQGALSPLH
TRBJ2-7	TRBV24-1	ATSDLNGANLSYEQY
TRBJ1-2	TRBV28	ASSSRGRYGYT
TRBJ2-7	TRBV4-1	ASSRNSGEQY
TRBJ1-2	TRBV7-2	ASSEKVSGNYGYT
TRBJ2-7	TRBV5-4	ASSLTSGRGYEQY
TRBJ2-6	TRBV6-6	ASGTRQSGANVLT
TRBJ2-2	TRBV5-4	ASSYSAGGWELF